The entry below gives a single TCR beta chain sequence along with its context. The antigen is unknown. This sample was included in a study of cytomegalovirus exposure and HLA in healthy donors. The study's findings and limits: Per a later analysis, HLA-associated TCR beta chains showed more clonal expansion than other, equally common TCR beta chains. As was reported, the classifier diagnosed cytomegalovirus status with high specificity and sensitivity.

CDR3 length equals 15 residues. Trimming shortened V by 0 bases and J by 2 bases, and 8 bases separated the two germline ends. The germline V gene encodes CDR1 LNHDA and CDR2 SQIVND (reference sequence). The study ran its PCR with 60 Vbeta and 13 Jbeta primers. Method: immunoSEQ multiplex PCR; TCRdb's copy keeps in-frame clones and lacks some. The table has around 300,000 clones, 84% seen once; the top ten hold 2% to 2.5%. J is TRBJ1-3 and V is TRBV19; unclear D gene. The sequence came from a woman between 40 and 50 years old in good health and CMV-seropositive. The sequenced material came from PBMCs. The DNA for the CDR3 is TGTGCCAGTAGTATAGATCCAGGAACTGGAAACACCATATATTTT. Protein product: CASSIDPGTGNTIYF.